The rows below give T cell receptor beta chains drawn from one sample of a study of CD8 T cells in Susac syndrome. One entry per CDR3 protein, called by TCRdb with MiXCR from the immunoSEQ multiplex PCR reads. The sample includes around 300,000 distinct CDR3 sequences, 75% to 90% of them seen just once. The sample consisted of CD8+ T cells from PBMCs. These receptors all come from a human donor with multiple sclerosis. The CDR3 runs from the conserved cysteine through the conserved F or W. D genes are given only for firm matches. Rows give clone size only sometimes, using once, few, many, or a class for an expanded clone.

J	D	V	size	DNA	CDR3
TRBJ1-5	-	TRBV12-3/TRBV12-4	-	TGTGCCAGCAGATATTTAGGCCTGGGGAGCAATCAGCCCCAGCATTTT	CASRYLGLGSNQPQHF
TRBJ2-2	-	TRBV28	-	TGTGCCAGCAGCCATCGGGATAACACCGGGGAGCTGTTTTTT	CASSHRDNTGELFF
TRBJ2-5	-	TRBV11-2	few	TGTGCCAGCAGCTTGGATGGGGGTAGGGAGACCCAGTACTTC	CASSLDGGRETQYF
TRBJ1-2	-	TRBV19	-	TGTGCCAGTAGGATGTTAGACTATGGCTACACCTTC	CASRMLDYGYTF
TRBJ2-4	-	TRBV4-2	-	TGTGCCAGCAGCCCATCCTATTCGGGGGAAGTTAAAAACATTCAGTACTTC	CASSPSYSGEVKNIQYF
TRBJ1-1	TRBD1	TRBV5-6	-	TGTGCCAGCAGCTCCGGGACAGGGAAGAGGAACACTGAAGCTTTCTTT	CASSSGTGKRNTEAFF
TRBJ1-1	-	TRBV11-2	-	TGTGCCAGCACCGGATTAGGGAACACTGAAGCTTTCTTT	CASTGLGNTEAFF
TRBJ2-5	-	TRBV7-9	-	TGTGCCAGCAGCGCCTCCACTAGCAAGGGAGAGACCCAGTACTTC	CASSASTSKGETQYF
TRBJ2-7	-	TRBV27	-	TGTGCCAGCAGCCCAACCGCTGCCTACGAGCAGTACTTC	CASSPTAAYEQYF
TRBJ2-5	TRBD2	TRBV28	once	TGTGCCAGCAGCCTATTGGTGGGGGGGGAAGAGACCCAGTACTTC	CASSLLVGGEETQYF
TRBJ1-2	TRBD1	TRBV7-2	once	TGTGCCAGCAGCTCTCGCGGGACAGGTCTTAACTATGGCTACACCTTC	CASSSRGTGLNYGYTF
TRBJ2-3	-	TRBV29-1	-	TGCAGCGGAGGGAGCACAGATACGCAGTATTTT	CSGGSTDTQYF
TRBJ2-1	-	TRBV5-8	-	TGTGCCAGCAGCTTGGGCCCAGTCCGGGGGGCAGGGGCCTACAATGAGCAGTTCTTC	CASSLGPVRGAGAYNEQFF
TRBJ2-3	TRBD2	TRBV29-1	-	TGCAGCGTCCCCGCACTAGCGGGGGGAACAGATACGCAGTATTTT	CSVPALAGGTDTQYF
TRBJ2-3	TRBD1	TRBV4-3	once	TGCGCCAGCAGCCACCTTACAGGGGCGCTTGCAGATACGCAGTATTTT	CASSHLTGALADTQYF
TRBJ2-7	-	TRBV6-1	-	TGTGCCAGCAGTGAAAGGGAGGTTTACGAGCAGTACTTC	CASSEREVYEQYF
TRBJ1-2	-	TRBV30	-	TGTGCCTGGGATTCGACAGAGACTAACTATGGCTACACCTTC	CAWDSTETNYGYTF
TRBJ1-1	-	TRBV7-9	-	TGTGCCAGTAGTCTCTCGTTGAACACTGAAGCTTTCTTT	CASSLSLNTEAFF
TRBJ1-3	-	TRBV28	-	TGTGCCAGCAGTCAACTGGGAAACACCATATATTTT	CASSQLGNTIYF
TRBJ2-2	TRBD2	TRBV9	-	TGTGCCAGCAGCGAAACCGGGACTATCACCGGGGAGCTGTTTTTT	CASSETGTITGELFF
TRBJ1-2	TRBD1	TRBV9	-	TGTGCCAGCGATCCCGGACAGGGAAACTATGGCTACACCTTC	CASDPGQGNYGYTF
TRBJ2-7	TRBD1	TRBV3-1	-	TGTGCCAGCAGCCCCGGACAGGGGAGGCGCTACGAGCAGTACTTC	CASSPGQGRRYEQYF
TRBJ2-1	-	TRBV2	-	TGTGCCAGCAGGGCGGTCAATGAGCAGTTCTTC	CASRAVNEQFF
TRBJ2-7	-	TRBV4-1	-	TGCGCCAGCAGCCCCGGGACATCGGCGGCCTACGAGCAGTACTTC	CASSPGTSAAYEQYF
TRBJ2-7	TRBD1	TRBV20-1	-	TGCAGTGCTAGAGGGACAGGGAGATACGAGCAGTACTTC	CSARGTGRYEQYF
TRBJ1-2	TRBD1	TRBV7-9	-	TGTGCCAGCAGCATCCCCGGGACAGGGAAGGGGGGCTACACCTTC	CASSIPGTGKGGYTF
TRBJ1-1	-	TRBV5-6	-	TGTGCCAGCAGCTTGGTGGCGGGGGATCTTATCTTCGCTTTCTTT	CASSLVAGDLIFAFF
TRBJ2-3	TRBD2	TRBV4-2	-	TGTGCCAGCAGCGGACTAGCGGGACAAGATACGCAGTATTTT	CASSGLAGQDTQYF
TRBJ2-7	-	TRBV20-1	-	TGCAGTGCTAGAGGACAGAGGGACTACGAGCAGTACTTC	CSARGQRDYEQYF
TRBJ2-7	TRBD1	TRBV6-5	-	TGTGCCAGCAGTGGACCGAGACAGGGATACGAGCAGTACTTC	CASSGPRQGYEQYF
TRBJ2-5	TRBD1	TRBV7-9	-	TGTGCCAGCAGCCAGACAGGGTCCCCTCAAGAGACCCAGTACTTC	CASSQTGSPQETQYF
TRBJ2-1	-	TRBV3-1	-	TGTGCCAGCAGCCAAGCACAAGGACTTATTATTACAGCCTTAGAGCAGTTCTTC	CASSQAQGLIITALEQFF
TRBJ2-1	TRBD1	TRBV2	-	TGTGCCTGTTCCGGGACAGATTACAATGAGCAGTTCTTC	CACSGTDYNEQFF
TRBJ2-5	-	TRBV23-1	-	TGCGCCAGCAGTCTGTGGGAGCTTCAAGAGACCCAGTACTTC	CASSLWELQETQYF
TRBJ2-3	TRBD2	TRBV24-1	-	TGTGCCACCAGTGATGACGAAGCGACAGCGGGAACAGATACGCAGTATTTT	CATSDDEATAGTDTQYF
TRBJ1-2	-	TRBV30	-	TGTGCCTGGATTCCGATGAGGGGGGTTAGGGGCTACACCTTC	CAWIPMRGVRGYTF
TRBJ2-3	-	TRBV7-9	-	TGTGCCAGCAGCTCACAATGGGGGGCAGATACGCAGTATTTT	CASSSQWGADTQYF
TRBJ2-1	TRBD1	TRBV4-3	once	TGCGCCAGCAGCCCTCTCCCCGGGACAGATACCTACAATGAGCAGTTCTTC	CASSPLPGTDTYNEQFF
TRBJ2-3	-	TRBV7-9	-	TGTGCCAGCAGCTTAGTAGCGGTTGATTTGAAAAGCACAGATACGCAGTATTTT	CASSLVAVDLKSTDTQYF
TRBJ2-6	-	TRBV10-3	-	TGTGCCATCAGTGGGGTTGGCAGGGGTGTTCTTACTGGGGCCAACGTCCTGACTTTC	CAISGVGRGVLTGANVLTF
TRBJ2-7	-	TRBV20-1	-	TGCAGTGCCGTCAGGGCGGCCTCCCACGAGCAGTACTTC	CSAVRAASHEQYF
TRBJ2-1	-	TRBV9	once	TGTGCCAGCAGCCCCAGTAGTGGACTGTCCTACAATGAGCAGTTCTTC	CASSPSSGLSYNEQFF
TRBJ2-6	-	TRBV6-2/TRBV6-3	few	TGTGCCAGCAGTTACAGGGGCGCCGGGGCCAACGTCCTGACTTTC	CASSYRGAGANVLTF
TRBJ1-2	-	TRBV9	-	TGTGCCAGCAGCGTAGCCGGGGGTGGCTACACCTTC	CASSVAGGGYTF
TRBJ1-1	-	TRBV19	-	TGTGCCAGTAGTTCAATCGGGGTAGCTTTCTTT	CASSSIGVAFF
TRBJ1-4	TRBD1	TRBV28	-	TGTGCCAGCAGTCCACAGGGGAGTGAAAAACTGTTTTTT	CASSPQGSEKLFF
TRBJ2-2	-	TRBV27	-	TGTGCCAGCAGTTTAGCGCAGGCCCCGTTCACCGGGGAGCTGTTTTTT	CASSLAQAPFTGELFF
TRBJ1-5	-	TRBV30	-	TGTGCCTGGAGTGCAGGGGTCCGCGATCAGCCCCAGCATTTT	CAWSAGVRDQPQHF
TRBJ2-7	TRBD2	TRBV6-1	-	TGTGCCAGCAGTTCTAGCGGGACGGCTTTCGAGCAGTACTTC	CASSSSGTAFEQYF
TRBJ2-1	-	TRBV2	-	TGTGCCGGAAGTCCCGATTTATTAAATGAGCAGTTCTTC	CAGSPDLLNEQFF
TRBJ2-3	-	TRBV12-3/TRBV12-4	-	TGTGCCAGCAGTTTGACCCCCGCCGTGGCAGATACGCAGTATTTT	CASSLTPAVADTQYF
TRBJ2-7	TRBD1	TRBV2	-	TGTGCCAGCAGGGCGGGACAGGGGGGGGCCTACGAGCAGTACTTC	CASRAGQGGAYEQYF
TRBJ2-7	TRBD2	TRBV11-1	few	TGTGCCAGCAGCCCCCGGGAGGACGAGCAGTACTTC	CASSPREDEQYF